This TCR beta chain was observed in a study of response to subunit inactivated influenza vaccine. The CDR3 has 14 residues. V shed 3 bases, J shed 6 bases, and the junction held 4 bases outside the gene matches. Germline loops: CDR1 SGHTA, CDR2 FQGNSA. This clonotype has more than one count but fewer than ten. The target antigen is unknown. Study-level points and caveats: Few additional T cells are recruited per seasonal influenza vaccination, authors suggested.

TCRdb re-derived calls from the RT-PCR reads in MiXCR, one entry per CDR3 protein. The sample holds 630,000 or so distinct CDR3 sequences, 15% to 18% seen once. The sequences come from PBMCs from blood, collected about 13 days after vaccination. V and J are TRBV7-2 and TRBJ2-7, with 11 bases that match TRBD1. This sequence originates from a man between 50 and 59 years old who received an inactivated influenza vaccine. CDR3 sequence: CASSFGTGGTEQYF. In DNA form, the CDR3 reads TGTGCCAGCAGCTTCGGGACAGGGGGGACCGAGCAGTACTTC.